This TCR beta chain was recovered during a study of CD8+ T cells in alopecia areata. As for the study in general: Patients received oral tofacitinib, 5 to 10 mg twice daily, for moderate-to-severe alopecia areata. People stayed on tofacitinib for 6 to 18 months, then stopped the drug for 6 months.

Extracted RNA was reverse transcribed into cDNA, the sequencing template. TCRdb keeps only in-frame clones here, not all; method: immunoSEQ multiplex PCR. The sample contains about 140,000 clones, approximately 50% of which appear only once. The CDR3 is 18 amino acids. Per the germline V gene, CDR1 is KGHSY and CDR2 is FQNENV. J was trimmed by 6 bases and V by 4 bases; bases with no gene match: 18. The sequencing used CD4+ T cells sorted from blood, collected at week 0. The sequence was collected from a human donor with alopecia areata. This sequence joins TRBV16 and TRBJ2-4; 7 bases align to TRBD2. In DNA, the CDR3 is TGTGCCAGCAGCCCCGCCCGGTTGGGCGGGAGATCCCCAAACATTCAGTACTTC. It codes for CASSPARLGGRSPNIQYF.